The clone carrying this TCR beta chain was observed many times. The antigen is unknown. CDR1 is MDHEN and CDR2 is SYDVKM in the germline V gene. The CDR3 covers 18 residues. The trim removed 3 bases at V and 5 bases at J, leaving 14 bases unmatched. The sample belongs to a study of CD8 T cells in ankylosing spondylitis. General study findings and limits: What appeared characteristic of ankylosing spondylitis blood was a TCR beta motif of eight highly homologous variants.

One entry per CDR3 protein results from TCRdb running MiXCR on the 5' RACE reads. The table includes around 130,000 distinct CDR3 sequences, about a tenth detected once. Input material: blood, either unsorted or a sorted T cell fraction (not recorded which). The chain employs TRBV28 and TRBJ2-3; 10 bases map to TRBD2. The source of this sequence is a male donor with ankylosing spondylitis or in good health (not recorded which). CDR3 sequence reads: CASSFPPRPVAGGDTQYF. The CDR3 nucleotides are TGTGCCAGCAGTTTTCCCCCCCGACCAGTAGCGGGAGGAGATACGCAGTATTTT.